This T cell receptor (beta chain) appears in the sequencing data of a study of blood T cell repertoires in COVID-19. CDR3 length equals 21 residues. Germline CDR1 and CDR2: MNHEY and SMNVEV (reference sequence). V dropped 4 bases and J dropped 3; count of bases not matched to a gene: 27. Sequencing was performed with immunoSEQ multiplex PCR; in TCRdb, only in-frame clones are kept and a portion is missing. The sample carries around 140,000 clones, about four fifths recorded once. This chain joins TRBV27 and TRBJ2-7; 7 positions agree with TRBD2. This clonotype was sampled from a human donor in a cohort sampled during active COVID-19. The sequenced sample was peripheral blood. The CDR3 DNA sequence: TGTGCCAGCAGTTCAGACCTACAGCTGACGGGAGGAAACTCTTACTACTACGAGCAGTACTTC. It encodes CASSSDLQLTGGNSYYYEQYF.